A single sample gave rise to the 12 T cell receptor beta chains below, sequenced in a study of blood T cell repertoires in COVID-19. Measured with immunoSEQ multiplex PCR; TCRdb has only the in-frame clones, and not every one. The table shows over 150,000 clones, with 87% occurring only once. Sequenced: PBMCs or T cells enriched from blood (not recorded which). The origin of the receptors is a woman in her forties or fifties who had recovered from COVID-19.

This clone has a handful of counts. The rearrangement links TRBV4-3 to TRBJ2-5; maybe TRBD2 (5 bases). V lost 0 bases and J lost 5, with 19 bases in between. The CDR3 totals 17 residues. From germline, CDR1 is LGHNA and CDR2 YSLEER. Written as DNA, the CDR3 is TGCGCCAGCAGCCAAGAGCTTGGTAGCGCGGCGGGCGAGACCCAGTACTTC. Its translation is CASSQELGSAAGETQYF.

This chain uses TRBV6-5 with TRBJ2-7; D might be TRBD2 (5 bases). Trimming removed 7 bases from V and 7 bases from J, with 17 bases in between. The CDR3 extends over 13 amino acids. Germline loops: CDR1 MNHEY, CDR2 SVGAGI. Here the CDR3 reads CASNSALGKEQYF. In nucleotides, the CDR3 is TGTGCCAGCAACTCGGCACTAGGGAAGGAGCAGTACTTC.

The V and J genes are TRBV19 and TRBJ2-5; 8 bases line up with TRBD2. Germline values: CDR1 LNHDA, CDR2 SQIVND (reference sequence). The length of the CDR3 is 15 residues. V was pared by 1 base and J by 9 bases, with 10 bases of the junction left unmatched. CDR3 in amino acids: CASSIVASGPQAQYF. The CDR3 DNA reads TGTGCCAGTAGTATAGTAGCTAGCGGGCCGCAGGCCCAGTACTTC. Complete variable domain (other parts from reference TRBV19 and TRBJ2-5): DGGITQSPKYLFRKEGQNVTLSCEQNLNHDAMYWYRQDPGQGLRLIYYSQIVNDFQKGDIAEGYSVSREKKESFPLTVTSAQKNPTAFYLCASSIVASGPQAQYFGPGTRLLVL.

As DNA, the CDR3 is TGTGCCAGCAGTTCCAGATTCTTGCGTCGCGGTTGGTCAGGGGTGAGAAAAGGCAATCAGCCCCAGCATTTT. Its protein is CASSSRFLRRGWSGVRKGNQPQHF. J is TRBJ1-5 and V is TRBV28, with D possibly matching TRBD1 (6 bases). The CDR3 is 24 residues long. Germline V gene sequence: CDR1 MDHEN, CDR2 SYDVKM. The V and J ends lost 4 bases and 2 bases respectively, with 39 bases between them.

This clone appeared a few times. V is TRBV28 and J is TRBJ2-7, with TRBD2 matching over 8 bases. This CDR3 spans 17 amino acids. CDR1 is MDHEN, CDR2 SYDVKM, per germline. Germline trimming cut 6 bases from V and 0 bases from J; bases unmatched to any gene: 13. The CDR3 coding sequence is TGTGCCAGCAGCCATTACCCGGTAGCGGGAAGCTCCTACGAGCAGTACTTC. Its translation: CASSHYPVAGSSYEQYF.

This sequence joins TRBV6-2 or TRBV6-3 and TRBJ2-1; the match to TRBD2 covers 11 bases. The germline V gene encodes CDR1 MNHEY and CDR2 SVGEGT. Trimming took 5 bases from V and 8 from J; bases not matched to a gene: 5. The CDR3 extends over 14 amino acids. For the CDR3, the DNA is TGTGCCAGCAGTGACACTAGCGGGAGCGATGAGCAGTTCTTC. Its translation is CASSDTSGSDEQFF.

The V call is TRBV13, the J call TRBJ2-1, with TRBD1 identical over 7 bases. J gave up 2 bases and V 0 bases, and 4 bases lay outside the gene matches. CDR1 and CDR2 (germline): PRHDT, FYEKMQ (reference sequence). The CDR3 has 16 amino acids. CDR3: CASSLGPGTAYNEQFF. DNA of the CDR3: TGTGCCAGCAGCTTAGGCCCTGGGACAGCCTACAATGAGCAGTTCTTC.

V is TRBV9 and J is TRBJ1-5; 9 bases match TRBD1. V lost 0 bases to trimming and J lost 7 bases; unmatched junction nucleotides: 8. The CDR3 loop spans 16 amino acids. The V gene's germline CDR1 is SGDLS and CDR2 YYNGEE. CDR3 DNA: TGTGCCAGCAGCGTAGACGAGGGGACAGGGTGGCAGCCCCAGCATTTT. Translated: CASSVDEGTGWQPQHF.

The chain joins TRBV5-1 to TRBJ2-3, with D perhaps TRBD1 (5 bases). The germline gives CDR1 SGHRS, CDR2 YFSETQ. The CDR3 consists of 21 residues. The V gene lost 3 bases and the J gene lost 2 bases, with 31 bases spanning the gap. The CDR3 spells CASSSKTVQEMSISLTDTQYF. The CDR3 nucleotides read TGCGCCAGCAGCTCCAAGACAGTGCAGGAAATGTCTATAAGCCTCACAGATACGCAGTATTTT.

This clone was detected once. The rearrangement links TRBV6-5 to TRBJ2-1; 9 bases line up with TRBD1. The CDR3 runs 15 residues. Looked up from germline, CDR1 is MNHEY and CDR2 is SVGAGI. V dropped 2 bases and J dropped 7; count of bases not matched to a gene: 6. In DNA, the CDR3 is TGTGCCAGCAGTTACCGGACAGGGGTTACGAATGAGCAGTTCTTC. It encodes CASSYRTGVTNEQFF.

The CDR3 spells CASRSGGANTEAFF. Written as DNA, the CDR3 is TGCGCCAGCAGATCGGGGGGCGCGAACACTGAAGCTTTCTTT. The V gene is TRBV5-1, the J gene TRBJ1-1; possible D gene TRBD1, 6 bases. Germline V gene lookup returns CDR1 SGHRS and CDR2 YFSETQ. Deletions cut 5 bases from V and 1 base from J, with 12 bases between. This CDR3 has 14 amino acids.

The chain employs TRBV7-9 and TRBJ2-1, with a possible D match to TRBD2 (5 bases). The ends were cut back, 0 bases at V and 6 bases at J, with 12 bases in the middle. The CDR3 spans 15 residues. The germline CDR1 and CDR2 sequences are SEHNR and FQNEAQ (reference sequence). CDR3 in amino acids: CASSLASGFSNEQFF. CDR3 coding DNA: TGTGCCAGCAGCTTAGCATCGGGGTTTAGCAATGAGCAGTTCTTC. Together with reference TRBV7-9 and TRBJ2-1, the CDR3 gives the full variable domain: DTGVSQNPRHKITKRGQNVTFRCDPISEHNRLYWYRQTLGQGPEFLTYFQNEAQLEKSRLLSDRFSAERPKGSFSTLEIQRTEQGDSAMYLCASSLASGFSNEQFFGPGTRLTVL.